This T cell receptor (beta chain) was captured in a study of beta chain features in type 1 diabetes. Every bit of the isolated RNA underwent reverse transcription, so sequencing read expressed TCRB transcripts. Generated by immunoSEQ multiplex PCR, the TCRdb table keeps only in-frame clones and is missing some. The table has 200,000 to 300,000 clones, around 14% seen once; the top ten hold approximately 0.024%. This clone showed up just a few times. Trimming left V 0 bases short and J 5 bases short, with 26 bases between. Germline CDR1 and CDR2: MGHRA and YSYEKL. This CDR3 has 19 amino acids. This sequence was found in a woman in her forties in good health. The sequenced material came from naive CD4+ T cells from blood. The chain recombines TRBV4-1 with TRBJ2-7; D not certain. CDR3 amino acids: CASSQDSAVRGRRLDEQYF. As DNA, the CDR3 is TGCGCCAGCAGCCAAGATTCGGCAGTCCGCGGTCGTCGGCTGGACGAGCAGTACTTC.